This TCR beta chain is drawn from a study of cytomegalovirus exposure and HLA in healthy donors. This clone was picked up a small number of times. The target antigen is unknown. Study-wide results and caveats: When the data were analyzed later, several of the most significant clusters appeared to be linked to common viral pathogens. A later analysis linked a missense variant in DCLRE1C to the trimming of TCR beta V and J genes. A later analysis reportedly identified an Asian-associated ancestry cluster as carrying fewer N-insertions than the roughly 600-donor mean. Specificity of three CMV-associated chains for CMV antigens was verified in vitro.

Use of 60 Vbeta and 13 Jbeta primers characterized the PCR. Using immunoSEQ multiplex PCR, the repertoire was profiled, and TCRdb retains in-frame clones only, with some absent. The data hold approximately 80,000 clones, with approximately 69% observed a single time. Germline CDR1 SGHKS, CDR2 YYEKEE (reference sequence). The junction had 8 bases not matched to a gene; V was cut back by 6 bases and J by 5 bases. This CDR3 is built from 14 residues. The sequence derives from a man aged 25-40 years in good health and CMV-seropositive. This chain joins TRBV5-5 and TRBJ2-5, with TRBD2 matching 9 bases. The sample consisted of PBMCs. Written as DNA, the CDR3 is TGTGCCAGCAACCAAGCGGGAGGAGTGGAGACCCAGTACTTC. It is translated as CASNQAGGVETQYF.